This T cell receptor beta chain emerged from a study of T cells after yellow fever vaccination. Remarks on this clonotype: What it binds is not known.

By 5'RACE template switching, TCR cDNA was produced, with a universal primer site and UMIs added in the process. One entry per CDR3 protein results from TCRdb running MiXCR on the 5' RACE reads. This sample has 300,000 to 350,000 distinct CDR3 sequences, with 3.5% to 4.5% found just once. Findings and limits, study-wide: Clonotype sharing between CD4 and CD8 compartments was small.

This TCR was recovered from a man younger than 35 who received the YFV17D yellow fever vaccine. Sample: PBMCs, taken 15 days after the yellow fever booster vaccination.

The CDR3 nucleotides read TGTGCCACCAGGACTAGCGGGAGGTTAGATACGCAGTATTTT. Translation: CATRTSGRLDTQYF. The V gene is TRBV24-1, the J gene TRBJ2-3; 13 bases agree with TRBD2. Germline V CDR1 and CDR2: KGHDR, SFDVKD. This CDR3 has 14 amino acids. Trimming took 7 bases from V and 5 from J; bases not matched to a gene: 2.